This TCR beta chain is from a study of regulatory T cells in long-lasting Graves disease. Study-level background: Graves' patients who were just diagnosed had used antithyroid drugs for under 3 months.

iRepertoire HTBI primers and Arm-PCR of CDR3 regions built TCR beta libraries. MiXCR, run by TCRdb on the multiplex PCR reads, gives a single entry per CDR3 protein. The repertoire holds approximately 490,000 distinct CDR3 sequences, under 20% seen once, with 12% in the top ten. The study, taken as a whole, reports: When disease was persistent, TRBV28, TRBJ1-2 and TRBJ2-5 were the favored segments.

The germline CDR1 and CDR2 sequences are SEHNR and FQNEAQ (reference sequence). The length of the CDR3 is 14 residues. Deletions cut 6 bases from V and 5 bases from J, with 14 bases between. This clonotype was seen many times. Its antigen is unidentified. Time point reported: newly diagnosed GD, antithyroid drugs for less than 3 months. Making the TCR library involved RNA that had been extracted from PBMCs. The same sample was also studied in work on T cells in Graves' hyperthyroidism and ophthalmopathy. That publication notes: The TCR CDR3 was amplified in a first-round RT-PCR using the HTBI primer set. Ophthalmopathy and stable hyperthyroidism were told apart by a 13 V-J model.

The receptor was isolated from a man in his forties with Graves disease. The V and J genes are TRBV7-9 and TRBJ1-5; D unclear. The sample was peripheral blood mononuclear cells (PBMCs), taken at new diagnosis, from a patient treated with antithyroid drugs. CDR3 loop: CASSSQASDQPQHF. DNA of the CDR3: TGTGCCAGCAGTTCTCAGGCGTCAGATCAGCCCCAGCATTTT.